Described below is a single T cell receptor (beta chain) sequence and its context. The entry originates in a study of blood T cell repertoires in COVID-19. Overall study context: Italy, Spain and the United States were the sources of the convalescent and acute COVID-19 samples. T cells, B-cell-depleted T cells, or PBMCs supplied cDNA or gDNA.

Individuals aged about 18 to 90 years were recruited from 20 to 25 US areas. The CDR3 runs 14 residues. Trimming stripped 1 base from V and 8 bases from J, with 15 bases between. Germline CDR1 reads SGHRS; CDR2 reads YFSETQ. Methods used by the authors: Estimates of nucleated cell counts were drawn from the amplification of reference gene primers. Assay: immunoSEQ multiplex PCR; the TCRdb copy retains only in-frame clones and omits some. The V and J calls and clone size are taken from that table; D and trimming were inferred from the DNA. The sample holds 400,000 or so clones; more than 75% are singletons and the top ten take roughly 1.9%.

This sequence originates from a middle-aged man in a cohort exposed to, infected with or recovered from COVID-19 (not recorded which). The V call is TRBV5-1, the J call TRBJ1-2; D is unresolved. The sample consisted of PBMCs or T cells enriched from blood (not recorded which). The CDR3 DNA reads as TGCGCCAGCAGCTTGCCGTCAACTTCTATGGGCTACACCTTC. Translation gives CASSLPSTSMGYTF.